Listed below are T cell receptor beta chains from one sample, sequenced in a study of T cells in Graves' hyperthyroidism and ophthalmopathy. TCRdb fed the multiplex PCR reads into MiXCR, producing one record per CDR3 protein. The table has roughly 300,000 distinct CDR3 sequences, around 23% seen once. The sample taken for sequencing was blood. The receptors here all came from a woman aged 45-59 years with Graves' hyperthyroidism. CDR3s leave out the opening cysteine and the closing phenylalanine or tryptophan. D genes are given only for firm matches. The size entry is marked missing in some rows and otherwise reads once, few, many or a size class.

V: TRBV18
D: NA
J: TRBJ2-3
size: many
CDR3: ASSLSGASGTDTQY

V: TRBV6-9
D: NA
J: TRBJ1-5
size: few
CDR3: ASSYNPDTQPQH

V: TRBV12-3/TRBV12-4
D: NA
J: TRBJ1-4
size: NA
CDR3: ASSLVQIGEKLF

V: TRBV30
D: NA
J: TRBJ2-5
size: many
CDR3: AWTTSNQETQY

V: TRBV9
D: NA
J: TRBJ1-2
size: many
CDR3: ASSSNTGNYGYT

V: TRBV5-4
D: TRBD2
J: TRBJ2-3
size: NA
CDR3: ASSLPRGGPDTQY

V: TRBV27
D: TRBD2
J: TRBJ2-7
size: NA
CDR3: ASSETRGGYEQY

V: TRBV30
D: NA
J: TRBJ2-7
size: many
CDR3: AWREGSSYEQY

V: TRBV5-1
D: NA
J: TRBJ1-1
size: many
CDR3: ASSLVSPGVSRTLGNTEAF

V: TRBV25-1
D: TRBD2
J: TRBJ2-3
size: NA
CDR3: ASSETLLGLAVSTDTQY

V: TRBV25-1
D: TRBD1
J: TRBJ2-7
size: NA
CDR3: ASSELDRAPYEQY

V: TRBV19
D: NA
J: TRBJ1-2
size: once
CDR3: VSSMEGLYGYT

V: TRBV12-3/TRBV12-4
D: TRBD2
J: TRBJ2-1
size: many
CDR3: ASGQPGLAGLVPYNEQF

V: TRBV10-3
D: NA
J: TRBJ2-1
size: NA
CDR3: AISEERGEPF

V: TRBV27
D: NA
J: TRBJ2-5
size: many
CDR3: ASSLKLGGTGQETQY

V: TRBV7-8
D: TRBD1
J: TRBJ2-4
size: NA
CDR3: ASSLDRAFANIQY

V: TRBV18
D: TRBD2
J: TRBJ2-5
size: NA
CDR3: ASSPTSGGETQY

V: TRBV20-1
D: TRBD1
J: TRBJ1-1
size: many
CDR3: SARRGDRAKAEAF

V: TRBV4-1
D: NA
J: TRBJ2-2
size: few
CDR3: ASSQDRDSANTGELF